These 5 T cell receptor beta chains came from one sample sequenced in a study of cytomegalovirus exposure and HLA in healthy donors. Amplification used 60 Vbeta primers and 13 Jbeta primers. The protocol was immunoSEQ multiplex PCR, while the TCRdb copy is restricted to in-frame clones and leaves out a portion. The table includes about 160,000 clones, roughly 88% detected once. The sequenced sample consisted of PBMCs. These receptors came from a woman between 18 and 30 years old in good health and CMV-seronegative.

This clone was counted between two and nine times. The same CDR3 can be traced to other DNA sequences in this sample. The CDR3 DNA follows: TGTGCCAGCAGCTTGTTAGGGGGCAATCAGCCCCAGCATTTT. Translation: CASSLLGGNQPQHF. The chain recombines TRBV5-5 with TRBJ1-5; tentative D call: TRBD1 (5 bases). The CDR3 runs to 14 residues. CDR1 and CDR2 from the germline V gene are SGHKS and YYEKEE (reference sequence). Trimming shortened V by 1 base and J by 2 bases, and 7 bases separated the two germline ends.

The V call is TRBV4-1, the J call TRBJ1-3; 7 nucleotides match TRBD1. V shed 6 bases, J shed 7 bases, and the junction held 9 bases outside the gene matches. The CDR3 spans 14 residues. The germline V gene encodes CDR1 MGHRA and CDR2 YSYEKL. The DNA for the CDR3 is TGCGCCAGCAGTGTGTCTGACAGGGTGAACACCATATATTTT. Residues: CASSVSDRVNTIYF.

The V and J genes are TRBV6-5 and TRBJ2-1; 7 positions match TRBD1. This CDR3 has 16 residues. CDR1 and CDR2 from the germline V gene are MNHEY and SVGAGI. J gave up 4 bases and V 0 bases, and 6 bases lay outside the gene matches. The CDR3 loop reads CASSYSTGAKYNEQFF. CDR3 nucleotide sequence: TGTGCCAGCAGTTACTCCACAGGGGCCAAATACAATGAGCAGTTCTTC.

About this clone: Since the CDR3 does not end with the conserved phenylalanine or tryptophan, this likely comes from a read error. The chain uses TRBV27 and TRBJ2-7, with 9 bases lining up with TRBD1. The CDR3 has 14 residues. Looked up from germline, CDR1 is MNHEY and CDR2 is SMNVEV (reference sequence). With 5 bases clipped from V and 5 bases from J, the junction kept 7 bases outside the gene matches. The CDR3 DNA reads as TGTGCCAGCAGTCGGGACAGGGTAAGCCACGAGCAGTACCTC. It encodes CASSRDRVSHEQYL.

This chain links TRBV2 with TRBJ2-2; D might be TRBD2 (5 bases). The V and J ends lost 3 bases and 2 bases respectively, with 10 bases between them. The CDR3 is made up of 15 amino acids. Germline V gene sequence: CDR1 SNHLY, CDR2 FYNNEI. The CDR3 loop is CASSERRANTGELFF. In DNA form, the CDR3 reads TGTGCCAGCAGTGAGAGGCGGGCCAACACCGGGGAGCTGTTTTTT.